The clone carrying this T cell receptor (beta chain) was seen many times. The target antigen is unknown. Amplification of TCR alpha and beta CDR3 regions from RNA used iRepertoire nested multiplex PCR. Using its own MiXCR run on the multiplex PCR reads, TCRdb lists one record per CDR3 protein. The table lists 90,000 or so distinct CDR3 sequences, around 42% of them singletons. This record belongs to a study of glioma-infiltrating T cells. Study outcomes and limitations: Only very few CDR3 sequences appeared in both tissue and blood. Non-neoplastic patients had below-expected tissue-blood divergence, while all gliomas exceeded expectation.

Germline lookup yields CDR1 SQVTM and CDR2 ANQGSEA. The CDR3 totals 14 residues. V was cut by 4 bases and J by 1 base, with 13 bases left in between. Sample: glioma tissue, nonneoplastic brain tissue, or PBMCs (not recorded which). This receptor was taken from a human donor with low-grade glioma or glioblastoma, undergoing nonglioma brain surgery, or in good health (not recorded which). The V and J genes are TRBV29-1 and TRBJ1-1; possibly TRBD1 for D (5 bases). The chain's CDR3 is CSVVLVGENTEAFF. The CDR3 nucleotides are TGCAGCGTTGTTTTGGTAGGGGAGAACACTGAAGCTTTCTTT.